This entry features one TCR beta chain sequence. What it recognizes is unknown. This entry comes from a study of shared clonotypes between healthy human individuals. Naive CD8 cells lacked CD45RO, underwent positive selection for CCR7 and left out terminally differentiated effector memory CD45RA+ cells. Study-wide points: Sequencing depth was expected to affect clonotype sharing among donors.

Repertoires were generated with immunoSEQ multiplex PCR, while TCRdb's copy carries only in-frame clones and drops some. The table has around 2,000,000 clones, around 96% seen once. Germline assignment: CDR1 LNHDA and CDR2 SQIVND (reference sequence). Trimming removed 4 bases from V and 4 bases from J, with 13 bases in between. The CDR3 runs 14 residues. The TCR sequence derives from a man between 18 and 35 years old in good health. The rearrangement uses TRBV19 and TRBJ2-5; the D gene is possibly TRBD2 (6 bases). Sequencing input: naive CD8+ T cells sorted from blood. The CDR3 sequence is CASSTGLEGETQYF. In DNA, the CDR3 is TGTGCCAGTAGTACGGGACTGGAGGGAGAGACCCAGTACTTC.